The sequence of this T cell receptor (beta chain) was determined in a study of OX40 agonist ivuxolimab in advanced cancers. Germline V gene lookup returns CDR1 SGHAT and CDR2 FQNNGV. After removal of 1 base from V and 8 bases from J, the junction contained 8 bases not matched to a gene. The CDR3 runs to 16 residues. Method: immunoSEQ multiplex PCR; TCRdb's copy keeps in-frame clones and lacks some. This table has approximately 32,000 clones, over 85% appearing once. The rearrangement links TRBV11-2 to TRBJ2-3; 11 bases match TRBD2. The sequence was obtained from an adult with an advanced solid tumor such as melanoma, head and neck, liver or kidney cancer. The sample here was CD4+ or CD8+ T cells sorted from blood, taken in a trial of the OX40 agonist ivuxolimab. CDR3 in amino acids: CASSLVLAGGPGTQYF. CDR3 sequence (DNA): TGTGCCAGCAGCTTAGTATTAGCGGGAGGGCCAGGTACGCAGTATTTT.